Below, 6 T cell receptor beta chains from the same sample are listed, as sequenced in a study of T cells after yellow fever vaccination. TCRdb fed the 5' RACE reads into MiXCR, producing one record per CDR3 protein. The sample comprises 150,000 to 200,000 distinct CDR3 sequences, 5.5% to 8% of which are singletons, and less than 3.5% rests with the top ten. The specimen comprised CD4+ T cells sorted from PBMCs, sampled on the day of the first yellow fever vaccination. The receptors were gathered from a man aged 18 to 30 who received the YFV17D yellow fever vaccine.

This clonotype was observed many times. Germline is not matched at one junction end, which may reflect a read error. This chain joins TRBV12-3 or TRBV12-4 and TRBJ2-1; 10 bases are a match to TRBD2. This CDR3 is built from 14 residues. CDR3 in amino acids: CASSLAGAFNEQFF. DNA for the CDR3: TGTGCCAGCAGTCTAGCGGGGGCCTTCAATGAGCAGTTCTTC.

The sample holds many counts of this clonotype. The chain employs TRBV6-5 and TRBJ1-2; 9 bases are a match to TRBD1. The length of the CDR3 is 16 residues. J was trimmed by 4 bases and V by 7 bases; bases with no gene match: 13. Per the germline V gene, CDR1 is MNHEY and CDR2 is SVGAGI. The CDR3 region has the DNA TGTGCCAGCAACAGTATCAAAGGACAGGGGTTCTATGGCTACACCTTC. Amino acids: CASNSIKGQGFYGYTF.

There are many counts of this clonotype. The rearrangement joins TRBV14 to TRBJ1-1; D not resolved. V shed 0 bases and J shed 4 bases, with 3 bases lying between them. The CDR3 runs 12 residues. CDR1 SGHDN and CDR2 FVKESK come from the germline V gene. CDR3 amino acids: CASSQDFTEAFF. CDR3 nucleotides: TGTGCCAGCAGCCAAGATTTCACTGAAGCTTTCTTT.

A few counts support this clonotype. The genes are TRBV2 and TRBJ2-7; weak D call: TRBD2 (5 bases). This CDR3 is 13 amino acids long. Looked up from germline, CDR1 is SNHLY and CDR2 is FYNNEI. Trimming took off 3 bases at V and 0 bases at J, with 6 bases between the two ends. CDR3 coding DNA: TGTGCCAGCAGTGATGGGAGCTCCTACGAGCAGTACTTC. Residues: CASSDGSSYEQYF.

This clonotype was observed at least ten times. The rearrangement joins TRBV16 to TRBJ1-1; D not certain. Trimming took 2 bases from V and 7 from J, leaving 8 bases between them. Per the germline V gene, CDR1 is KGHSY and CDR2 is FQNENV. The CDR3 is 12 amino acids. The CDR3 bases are TGTGCCAGCAGCCAACTGGACGGTGAAGCTTTCTTT. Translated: CASSQLDGEAFF.

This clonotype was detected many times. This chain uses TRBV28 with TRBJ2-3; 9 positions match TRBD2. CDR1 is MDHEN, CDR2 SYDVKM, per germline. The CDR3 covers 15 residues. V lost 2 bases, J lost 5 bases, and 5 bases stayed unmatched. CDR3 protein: CASSLPSGGRDTQYF. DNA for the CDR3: TGTGCCAGCAGTTTACCCAGCGGGGGGCGAGATACGCAGTATTTT.